This T cell receptor beta chain was captured in a study of T cell changes during pregnancy in multiple sclerosis. TCRdb's table, derived via immunoSEQ multiplex PCR, lists solely in-frame clones and lacks some. The table records more than 50,000 clones, over 85% of them present only once. This CDR3 is 17 amino acids long. V shed 3 bases, J shed 1 base, and the junction held 11 bases outside the gene matches. Germline CDR1 and CDR2: KGHSH and LQKENI. The chain is built from TRBV18 and TRBJ1-2; 7 bases line up with TRBD1. The specimen comprised peripheral blood, sampled in the first trimester of pregnancy. This clonotype was obtained from a female donor in good health, enrolled as a control in a pregnancy study. CDR3 nucleotides: TGTGCCAGCTCACCGGGGGTGACAGGGACGATTAACTATGGCTACACCTTC. Its protein product is CASSPGVTGTINYGYTF. Full variable domain (remainder filled in from reference TRBV18 and TRBJ1-2): NAGVMQNPRHLVRRRGQEARLRCSPMKGHSHVYWYRQLPEEGLKFMVYLQKENIIDESGMPKERFSAEFPKEGPSILRIQQVVRGDSAAYFCASSPGVTGTINYGYTFGSGTRLTVV.